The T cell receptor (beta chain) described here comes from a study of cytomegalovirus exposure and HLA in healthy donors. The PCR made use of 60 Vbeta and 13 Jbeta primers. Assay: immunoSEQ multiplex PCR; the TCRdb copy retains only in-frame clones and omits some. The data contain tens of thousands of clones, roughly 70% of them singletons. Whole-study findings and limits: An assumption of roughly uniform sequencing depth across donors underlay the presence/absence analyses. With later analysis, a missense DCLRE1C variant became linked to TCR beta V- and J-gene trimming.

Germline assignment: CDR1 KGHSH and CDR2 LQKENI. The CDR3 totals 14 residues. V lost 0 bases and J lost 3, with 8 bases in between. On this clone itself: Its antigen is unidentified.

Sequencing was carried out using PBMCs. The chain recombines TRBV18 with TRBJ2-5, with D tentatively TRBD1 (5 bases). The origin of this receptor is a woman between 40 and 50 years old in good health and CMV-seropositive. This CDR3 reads CASSPPGQKETQYF. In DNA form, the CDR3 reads TGTGCCAGCTCACCACCGGGGCAGAAAGAGACCCAGTACTTC.